This T cell receptor (beta chain) was retrieved from a study of regulatory T cells in long-lasting Graves disease. The study, taken as a whole, reports: Persistent Graves' patients showed reduced TCR diversity versus newly diagnosed patients.

CDR1 and CDR2 (germline): DFQATT, SNEGSKA (reference sequence). With 6 bases removed from V and 7 bases from J, the gap between germline ends came to 12 bases. The length of the CDR3 is 11 residues. This clonotype occurred many times. Its cognate antigen is unknown. As for time point: persistent/refractory GD, antithyroid drugs over 5 years with positive TRAb. The TCR library was prepared using RNA isolated from PBMCs. Sequencing libraries for TCR beta were prepared with iRepertoire HTBI primers and Arm-PCR of CDR3 regions. TCRdb redid the calling of the multiplex PCR reads with MiXCR, one entry per CDR3 protein. This sample has roughly 300,000 distinct CDR3 sequences, with 20% to 25% found just once.

This material consisted of peripheral blood mononuclear cells (PBMCs), taken when the disease was refractory, from a patient treated with antithyroid drugs. This rearrangement joins TRBV20-1 to TRBJ1-1; D might be TRBD1 (5 bases). This TCR came from a female donor with Graves disease. The CDR3 spells CSAKRGFEAFF. The DNA for the CDR3 is TGCAGTGCCAAAAGGGGATTTGAAGCTTTCTTT.